The 20 T cell receptor beta chains below come from one sample, sequenced in a study of T cell repertoires in ileal Crohn's disease. Sequencing used immunoSEQ multiplex PCR; TCRdb keeps in-frame clones, though not all of them. The sample has some 10,000 clones, 79% seen once. As to time point: neoterminal ileum biopsy at postoperative endoscopy, about 6 months after surgery. Sequencing was performed on ileal tissue. These receptors were collected from an adult with Crohn's disease.

This sequence joins TRBV4-1 and TRBJ2-1; perhaps TRBD2 as D (5 bases). Germline lookup yields CDR1 MGHRA and CDR2 YSYEKL. The CDR3 sequence is 14 residues long. Trimming took off 0 bases at V and 10 bases at J, with 13 bases between the two ends. The CDR3: CASSQDQAVREQFF. DNA for the CDR3: TGCGCCAGCAGCCAAGATCAAGCGGTGAGGGAGCAGTTCTTC.

This chain links TRBV5-1 with TRBJ2-2; possible D gene TRBD1, 6 bases. The CDR3 is 14 residues long. Germline loops: CDR1 SGHRS, CDR2 YFSETQ. The V gene lost 2 bases and the J gene lost 3 bases, with 8 bases spanning the gap. CDR3 nucleotides: TGCGCCAGCAGCTTCAACAGGGACACCGGGGAGCTGTTTTTT. Protein: CASSFNRDTGELFF.

The V call is TRBV4-2, the J call TRBJ2-7, with 8 bases fitting TRBD1. CDR1 LGHNA and CDR2 YNFKEQ come from the germline V gene. V was clipped by 1 base and J by 5 bases; unmatched bases: 7. This CDR3 comprises 15 residues. The CDR3 nucleotides read TGTGCCAGCAGCCAAGCGGGACAGGAATCCCACGAGCAGTACTTC. Protein product: CASSQAGQESHEQYF.

The chain employs TRBV6-5 and TRBJ1-5, with TRBD1 as a possible D gene (6 bases). The ends were cut back, 6 bases at V and 1 base at J, with 13 bases in the middle. The CDR3 is 15 amino acids. The germline V gene has CDR1 MNHEY and CDR2 SVGAGI. CDR3 DNA sequence: TGTGCCAGCAGCCCACAGGGACCGAGCAATCAGCCCCAGCATTTT. Translated, it gives CASSPQGPSNQPQHF.

V and J are TRBV30 and TRBJ2-7; no definite D call. Germline V CDR1 and CDR2: GTSNPN, SVGIG (reference sequence). Trimming took off 1 base at V and 0 bases at J, with 13 bases between the two ends. The CDR3 has 15 amino acids. The DNA of the CDR3 is TGTGCCTGGAGTGGGTTGGGCAAACACTCCTACGAGCAGTACTTC. Its translation is CAWSGLGKHSYEQYF.

Only one count was recorded for this clone. This rearrangement joins TRBV18 to TRBJ1-3; 8 nucleotides line up with TRBD1. Losses at the gene ends were 6 bases for V and 0 bases for J; bases not matched to a gene: 13. Germline V gives CDR1 KGHSH, CDR2 LQKENI. The CDR3 consists of 18 residues. The CDR3 is CASSPPGTGDVSGNTIYF. The CDR3, as DNA: TGTGCCAGCTCTCCTCCCGGGACAGGTGATGTCTCTGGAAACACCATATATTTT.

This chain connects TRBV5-1 to TRBJ2-7; perhaps TRBD1 as D (5 bases). Germline loops: CDR1 SGHRS, CDR2 YFSETQ. The CDR3 spans 14 residues. Trimming removed 1 base at V and 2 bases at J, with 10 bases between. The CDR3 nucleotides read TGCGCCAGCAGCTTGTCACAGGTTACCTACGAGCAGTACTTC. Its translation is CASSLSQVTYEQYF.

This clone was recorded a few times. The genes are TRBV5-1 and TRBJ2-4; 8 nucleotides match TRBD1. The CDR3 spans 17 residues. Germline-derived CDR1 and CDR2 are SGHRS and YFSETQ. With 3 bases clipped from V and 9 bases from J, the junction kept 17 bases outside the gene matches. The CDR3 is CASSSNWADRGKGIQYF. CDR3 DNA sequence: TGCGCCAGCAGCTCCAATTGGGCCGACAGGGGAAAGGGCATTCAGTACTTC.

The rearrangement joins TRBV30 to TRBJ2-6; possible D gene TRBD1, 5 bases. The CDR3 has 15 amino acids. The germline V gene has CDR1 GTSNPN and CDR2 SVGIG (reference sequence). V was pared by 7 bases and J by 1 base, with 14 bases between. In nucleotides, the CDR3 is TGTGCCTCCACCCCAGGGCAATCTGGGGCCAACGTCCTGACTTTC. This encodes CASTPGQSGANVLTF.

The chain couples TRBV5-1 to TRBJ1-1; D remains unclear. V was pared by 6 bases and J by 1 base, with 10 bases between. There are 13 residues in the CDR3. Germline V lookup: CDR1 SGHRS, CDR2 YFSETQ. The CDR3 sequence is CASKEFSNTEAFF. The CDR3 bases are TGCGCCAGCAAAGAGTTCTCGAACACTGAAGCTTTCTTT.

The chain employs TRBV5-4 and TRBJ1-1, with D perhaps TRBD1 (6 bases). Germline V CDR1 and CDR2: SGHNT, YYREEE (reference sequence). The V end lost 3 bases, the J end lost 6 bases, and 12 bases lay between the germline ends. The CDR3 is 13 amino acids. CDR3 nucleotides: TGTGCCAGCAGCTACAGGGATCGAGCTGAAGCTTTCTTT. Translating gives CASSYRDRAEAFF.

This clone was counted a few times. V and J are TRBV7-8 and TRBJ1-1; TRBD1 agrees at 7 bases. J gave up 2 bases and V 2 bases, and 2 bases lay outside the gene matches. This CDR3 is 14 amino acids long. Germline assignment: CDR1 SGHVS and CDR2 FQNEAQ. The CDR3 DNA is TGTGCCAGCAGCTTACACAGGGGCAACACTGAAGCTTTCTTT. Residues: CASSLHRGNTEAFF. Full variable domain (rest looked up from reference TRBV7-8 and TRBJ1-1): GAGVSQSPRYKVAKRGQDVALRCDPISGHVSLFWYQQALGQGPEFLTYFQNEAQLDKSGLPSDRFFAERPEGSVSTLKIQRTQQEDSAVYLCASSLHRGNTEAFFGQGTRLTVV.

This CDR3 is CSASFREQFF. The CDR3 DNA sequence: TGCAGTGCTAGTTTCAGGGAGCAGTTCTTC. The chain links TRBV20-1 to TRBJ2-1, with D unresolved. The CDR3 totals 10 residues. CDR1 and CDR2 (germline): DFQATT, SNEGSKA (reference sequence). With 3 bases removed from V and 10 bases from J, the gap between germline ends came to 7 bases.

This clone appeared once. V usage is TRBV10-3 and J usage is TRBJ1-1, with 9 bases lining up with TRBD1. V lost 11 bases to trimming and J lost 1 base; unmatched junction nucleotides: 5. Germline V gene sequence: CDR1 ENHRY, CDR2 SYGVKD. This CDR3 contains 13 residues. The CDR3 coding sequence is TGTGCCGGGAAGGGACAGGGGAACACTGAAGCTTTCTTT. It yields the protein CAGKGQGNTEAFF.

In its sample, this clone was seen a few times. CDR3 region: CATSWSSSYEQYF. For the CDR3, the DNA is TGTGCCACCTCCTGGAGCAGTTCCTACGAGCAGTACTTC. This chain joins TRBV6-1 and TRBJ2-7; D unclear. Trimming took off 10 bases at V and 1 base at J, with 14 bases between the two ends. Germline loops: CDR1 MNHNS, CDR2 SASEGT. The CDR3 totals 13 residues.

V gene TRBV6-5 combines with J gene TRBJ2-7; 7 nucleotides align to TRBD1. Trimming cost V 2 bases and J 1 base; bases outside gene matches: 5. From germline, CDR1 is MNHEY and CDR2 SVGAGI. CDR3 size: 15 residues. The CDR3 nucleotides read TGTGCCAGCAGTTACACAGGGGCCTTGTCCTACGAGCAGTACTTC. Amino acids: CASSYTGALSYEQYF.

This clone was observed a few times. This chain uses TRBV5-4 with TRBJ2-7; 9 nucleotides agree with TRBD2. V lost 4 bases, J lost 4 bases, and 6 bases stayed unmatched. This CDR3 comprises 14 residues. Per the germline V gene, CDR1 is SGHNT and CDR2 is YYREEE (reference sequence). CDR3 sequence (DNA): TGTGCCAGCAGCCCGGGGACTAGCCATTACGAGCAGTACTTC. Translating it yields CASSPGTSHYEQYF.

CDR3 amino acids: CASRTQSQVGDTEAFF. The CDR3 DNA is TGTGCCAGTAGGACGCAATCCCAGGTAGGGGATACTGAAGCTTTCTTT. V and J are TRBV19 and TRBJ1-1, with D tentatively TRBD1 (5 bases). Trimming cost V 6 bases and J 5 bases, with 22 bases left between them. CDR3 length: 16 amino acids. The germline CDR1 and CDR2 sequences are LNHDA and SQIVND (reference sequence).

The rearrangement uses TRBV27 and TRBJ1-1; a weak D match, TRBD1 (5 bases). Germline-derived CDR1 and CDR2 are MNHEY and SMNVEV (reference sequence). There are 15 residues in the CDR3. V was trimmed by 5 bases and J by 0 bases, leaving 13 bases between them. CDR3 region: CASSPHRDLNTEAFF. The CDR3 DNA reads TGTGCCAGCAGTCCCCATAGGGACTTGAACACTGAAGCTTTCTTT.

The chain has TRBV2 and TRBJ1-1; D gene unclear. Germline loops: CDR1 SNHLY, CDR2 FYNNEI. Between the trimmed V and J ends, which lost 6 bases and 0 bases, there was a span of 5 bases. This CDR3 comprises 12 residues. This chain's CDR3 is CASSYMNTEAFF. CDR3 nucleotide sequence: TGTGCCAGCAGCTATATGAACACTGAAGCTTTCTTT.